These 12 T cell receptor beta chains originate from one sample sequenced in a study of OX40 agonist ivuxolimab in advanced cancers. Generated by immunoSEQ multiplex PCR, the TCRdb table keeps only in-frame clones and is missing some. The sample holds under 95,000 clones, 87% seen once. The starting material was CD4+ or CD8+ T cells sorted from blood, obtained in a trial of the OX40 agonist ivuxolimab. The receptors shown here come from an adult with an advanced solid tumor such as melanoma, head and neck, liver or kidney cancer.

In this sample, this clone turned up once. V and J are TRBV15 and TRBJ1-2; the D is unclear. The length of the CDR3 is 14 residues. Germline V gene data show CDR1 as LNHNV and CDR2 as YYDKDF (reference sequence). V was shortened by 1 base and J by 3 bases, with 9 bases between the two germline ends. CDR3 loop: CATSRGVEDYGYTF. The CDR3 DNA reads TGTGCCACCAGCAGAGGGGTAGAAGACTATGGCTACACCTTC.

The rearrangement links TRBV5-1 to TRBJ2-6, with a weak D call TRBD1 (6 bases). This CDR3 comprises 19 residues. Trimming stripped 4 bases from V and 0 bases from J, with 20 bases between. The germline CDR1 and CDR2 sequences are SGHRS and YFSETQ. CDR3 in amino acids: CASSPLPTGLGSGANVLTF. The CDR3 DNA reads as TGCGCCAGCAGCCCACTCCCGACAGGACTCGGCTCTGGGGCCAACGTCCTGACTTTC.

CDR3 in amino acids: CASSRWRGRAGNTIYF. The CDR3 coding sequence is TGTGCCAGCAGCCGATGGAGGGGGAGGGCTGGAAACACCATATATTTT. The V gene is TRBV7-9, the J gene TRBJ1-3; maybe TRBD1 (6 bases). V was shortened by 5 bases and J by 2 bases, with 16 bases between the two germline ends. CDR1 SEHNR and CDR2 FQNEAQ come from the germline V gene (reference sequence). The CDR3 consists of 16 residues.

The chain is built from TRBV9 and TRBJ2-1; D perhaps matches TRBD2 (5 bases). V lost 0 bases and J lost 0, with 13 bases in between. Germline-derived CDR1 and CDR2 are SGDLS and YYNGEE. The CDR3 totals 17 residues. DNA of the CDR3: TGTGCCAGCAGCGTAGGGTCCCTCGCGGGCTCCTACAATGAGCAGTTCTTC. It is translated as CASSVGSLAGSYNEQFF.

The chain couples TRBV7-2 to TRBJ2-1; 9 positions agree with TRBD2. J was trimmed by 5 bases and V by 1 base; bases with no gene match: 3. This CDR3 has 15 amino acids. The germline V gene has CDR1 SGHTA and CDR2 FQGNSA. The CDR3 nucleotides are TGTGCCAGCAGCTTAGGTAGCGGGGGAAACAATGAGCAGTTCTTC. Translating gives CASSLGSGGNNEQFF.

The CDR3 loop reads CASSGQAGKSGYTF. The CDR3 nucleotides read TGTGCCAGTAGCGGACAGGCCGGTAAATCCGGCTACACCTTC. The J gene is TRBJ1-2, the V gene TRBV19; TRBD1 agrees at 7 bases. Germline CDR1 and CDR2: LNHDA and SQIVND (reference sequence). The V and J ends lost 6 bases and 8 bases, in that order; junction bases with no gene match: 12. The CDR3 consists of 14 residues.

The chain carries TRBV5-1 and TRBJ2-3; maybe TRBD1 (6 bases). Trimming removed 0 bases at V and 4 bases at J, with 9 bases between. CDR3 length equals 14 residues. CDR1 and CDR2 (germline): SGHRS, YFSETQ. Written as DNA, the CDR3 is TGCGCCAGCAGCTTGGACAGGGTAGCAGATACGCAGTATTTT. Translated: CASSLDRVADTQYF.

CDR3 sequence (DNA): TGTGCCAGCAGCACACGGACAGGATCGGGTGAAAAACTGTTTTTT. Translated, it gives CASSTRTGSGEKLFF. This rearrangement joins TRBV7-9 to TRBJ1-4, with TRBD1 matching 7 bases. CDR1 SEHNR and CDR2 FQNEAQ come from the germline V gene (reference sequence). The CDR3 contains 15 residues. Germline trimming cut 5 bases from V and 7 bases from J; bases unmatched to any gene: 10.

The gene calls are TRBV11-2 and TRBJ1-2; D remains unclear. The V gene lost 5 bases and the J gene lost 2 bases, with 18 bases spanning the gap. This CDR3 is 16 amino acids long. Germline loops: CDR1 SGHAT, CDR2 FQNNGV. The CDR3 DNA reads TGTGCCAGCAGCCCCCGTGGGGAAGGAATGAACTATGGCTACACCTTC. Its translation: CASSPRGEGMNYGYTF.

V gene TRBV6-5 combines with J gene TRBJ1-5; 7 nucleotides align to TRBD1. The CDR3 is 15 amino acids. With V trimmed by 5 bases and J by 7 bases, 11 bases remained unmatched. CDR1 and CDR2 from the germline V gene are MNHEY and SVGAGI. Here the CDR3 reads CASSLSAGGGQPQHF. The CDR3 DNA reads TGTGCCAGCAGTCTTAGCGCAGGGGGAGGACAGCCCCAGCATTTT.

The chain couples TRBV5-1 to TRBJ2-3, with 7 bases that match TRBD2. From germline, CDR1 is SGHRS and CDR2 YFSETQ. There are 15 residues in the CDR3. V trimming: 4 bases; J trimming: 4 bases; junction bases outside the gene matches: 9. CDR3 sequence: CASSRDTGGADTQYF. The CDR3 DNA reads TGCGCCAGCAGCCGCGACACGGGGGGAGCAGATACGCAGTATTTT.

The gene calls are TRBV6-6 and TRBJ2-6; D possibly corresponds to TRBD1 (5 bases). Trimming took off 2 bases at V and 0 bases at J, with 5 bases between the two ends. Germline loops: CDR1 MNHNY, CDR2 SVGAGI (reference sequence). CDR3 length: 15 residues. The DNA for the CDR3 is TGTGCCAGCAGTTACCAGGGCTCTGGGGCCAACGTCCTGACTTTC. Translating gives CASSYQGSGANVLTF.